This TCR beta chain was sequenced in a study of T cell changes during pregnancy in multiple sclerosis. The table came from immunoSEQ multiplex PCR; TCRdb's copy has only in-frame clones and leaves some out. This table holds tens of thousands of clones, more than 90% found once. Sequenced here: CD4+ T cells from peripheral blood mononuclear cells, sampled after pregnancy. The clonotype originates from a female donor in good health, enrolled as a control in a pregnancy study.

As DNA, the CDR3 is TGTGCCAGCAGCCGGACCGGGACTAGCCTGAATGAGCAGTTCTTC. Protein sequence: CASSRTGTSLNEQFF. This chain connects TRBV28 to TRBJ2-1, with 9 bases aligning to TRBD2. The CDR3 covers 15 residues. Germline-derived CDR1 and CDR2 are MDHEN and SYDVKM. J lost 7 bases, V lost 6 bases, and 10 bases had no gene match.